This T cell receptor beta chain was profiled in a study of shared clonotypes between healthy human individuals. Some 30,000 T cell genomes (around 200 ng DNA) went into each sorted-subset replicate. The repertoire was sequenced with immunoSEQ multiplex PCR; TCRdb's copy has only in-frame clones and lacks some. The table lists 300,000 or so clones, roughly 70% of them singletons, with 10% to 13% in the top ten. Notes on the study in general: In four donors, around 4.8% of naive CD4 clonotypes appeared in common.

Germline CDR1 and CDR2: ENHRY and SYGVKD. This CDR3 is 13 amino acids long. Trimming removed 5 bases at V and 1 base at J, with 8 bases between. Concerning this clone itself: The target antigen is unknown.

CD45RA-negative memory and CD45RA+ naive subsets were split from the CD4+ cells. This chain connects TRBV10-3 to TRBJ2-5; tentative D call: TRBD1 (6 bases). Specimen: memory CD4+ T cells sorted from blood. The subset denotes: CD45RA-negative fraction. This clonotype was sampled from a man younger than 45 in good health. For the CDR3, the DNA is TGTGCCATCAGTACACAGGGCCAAGAGACCCAGTACTTC. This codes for CAISTQGQETQYF.